Listed here are 19 T cell receptor beta chains from one sample, sequenced in a study of blood T cells in healthy people across ages. The use of a sample-barcoded 5' primer and a J-beta primer mix characterized a second PCR of about 6 to 12 cycles. TCRdb itself ran the 5' RACE reads through MiXCR, one entry per CDR3 protein. The profile shows under 750,000 distinct CDR3 sequences, roughly 48% of them singletons. The sequenced sample was blood. These receptor sequences come from a man at least 80 years old in good health.

The rearrangement joins TRBV20-1 to TRBJ2-7; TRBD1 aligns across 10 bases. V was pared by 1 base and J by 6 bases, with 3 bases of the junction left unmatched. Per germline, CDR1 DFQATT and CDR2 SNEGSKA (reference sequence). This CDR3 contains 13 residues. The CDR3 DNA is TGCAGTGCTAGAGCGGGACAGGGGAGCGAGCAGTACTTC. Translated, it gives CSARAGQGSEQYF.

This clonotype has just a few counts. The chain joins TRBV4-3 to TRBJ2-1; 7 bases map to TRBD1. CDR3 length: 16 amino acids. Unmatched junction bases numbered 15, after V lost 4 bases and J lost 9 bases. Germline CDR1 LGHNA, CDR2 YSLEER. The CDR3 nucleotides read TGCGCCAGCAGCCTACAACTGGCAGGGGGATTTTCTGAGCAGTTCTTC. Encoded protein: CASSLQLAGGFSEQFF.

This sequence joins TRBV5-1 and TRBJ2-3; the D gene could be TRBD1 or TRBD2 (5 bases each). Looked up from germline, CDR1 is SGHRS and CDR2 is YFSETQ. V shed 4 bases and J shed 3 bases, with 12 bases lying between them. This CDR3 spans 14 amino acids. The CDR3 reads CASSKGRGTDTQYF. As DNA, the CDR3 is TGCGCCAGCAGCAAGGGACGGGGAACAGATACGCAGTATTTT. The entire variable domain, with the rest obtained from reference TRBV5-1 and TRBJ2-3, is as follows: KAGVTQTPRYLIKTRGQQVTLSCSPISGHRSVSWYQQTPGQGLQFLFEYFSETQRNKGNFPGRFSGRQFSNSRSEMNVSTLELGDSALYLCASSKGRGTDTQYFGPGTRLTVL.

This clonotype was recorded a few times. The chain employs TRBV20-1 and TRBJ2-3; 11 nucleotides agree with TRBD2. V gave up 4 bases and J gave up 5 bases; unmatched junction bases: 8. CDR1 and CDR2 (germline): DFQATT, SNEGSKA (reference sequence). The CDR3 consists of 15 residues. In DNA form, the CDR3 reads TGCAGTGCTACCGGGACTAGCGGCGTGGTAGATACGCAGTATTTT. It encodes CSATGTSGVVDTQYF.

V usage is TRBV27 and J usage is TRBJ2-7; D is possibly TRBD1 or TRBD2 (5 bases each). The closer fit of TRBJ2-5 to the DNA end suggests the J call may be wrong. The CDR3 length is 15 residues. The germline gives CDR1 MNHEY, CDR2 SMNVEV (reference sequence). CDR3 nucleotide sequence: TGTGCCAGCAGTTTATCCCGGGACCCCAGAGGGACCCAGTACTTC. Its translation: CASSLSRDPRGTQYF.

This chain uses TRBV5-5 with TRBJ1-6; D gene ambiguous. Per germline, CDR1 SGHKS and CDR2 YYEKEE (reference sequence). V lost 0 bases, J lost 10 bases, and 14 bases lay in between. CDR3 length: 15 amino acids. CDR3 sequence reads: CASSLAGEVGSPLHF. The DNA for the CDR3 is TGTGCCAGCAGCTTGGCTGGGGAGGTTGGATCACCCCTCCACTTT.

The gene calls are TRBV27 and TRBJ2-6; D possibly uses TRBD1 or TRBD2 (5 bases each). The germline V gene encodes CDR1 MNHEY and CDR2 SMNVEV (reference sequence). The CDR3 contains 18 residues. The germline V and J ends were trimmed by 3 bases and 4 bases, with 19 bases remaining between them. For the CDR3, the DNA is TGTGCCAGCAGTTTTGCTCCTAGTTCTGGGGGAGGGGCCAACGTCCTGACTTTC. Protein sequence: CASSFAPSSGGGANVLTF. The full variable domain, in which reference TRBV27 and TRBJ2-6 provide the parts outside the CDR3, is EAQVTQNPRYLITVTGKKLTVTCSQNMNHEYMSWYRQDPGLGLRQIYYSMNVEVTDKGDVPEGYKVSRKEKRNFPLILESPSPNQTSLYFCASSFAPSSGGGANVLTFGAGSRLTVL.

The V and J genes are TRBV7-3 and TRBJ2-1, with D uncertain. In germline, CDR1 is SGHTA, CDR2 FQGTGA. The V end was cut by 4 bases, the J end by 8 bases, with 18 bases between. This CDR3 spans 15 amino acids. The CDR3 DNA follows: TGTGCCAGCAGCTCCCAGGTGGCCCGTGGGGATGAGCAGTTCTTC. It specifies CASSSQVARGDEQFF.

The V and J genes are TRBV7-2 and TRBJ2-3; D gene uncertain. The CDR3 is made up of 12 amino acids. V was pared by 4 bases and J by 4 bases, with 6 bases between. In germline, CDR1 is SGHTA, CDR2 FQGNSA. In DNA, the CDR3 is TGTGCCAGCAGCTCCTGGGCAGATACGCAGTATTTT. Protein sequence: CASSSWADTQYF. Using reference TRBV7-2 and TRBJ2-3 for the parts outside the CDR3, the full variable domain is GAGVSQSPSNKVTEKGKDVELRCDPISGHTALYWYRQSLGQGLEFLIYFQGNSAPDKSGLPSDRFSAERTGGSVSTLTIQRTQQEDSAVYLCASSSWADTQYFGPGTRLTVL.

Concerning this clonotype: A single base separates this from a much larger clone, so it may be a read error. The chain carries TRBV6-5 and TRBJ2-7; 10 nucleotides match TRBD1. Unmatched junction bases numbered 10, after V lost 6 bases and J lost 5 bases. CDR1 is MNHEY, CDR2 SVGAGI, per germline. The CDR3 totals 15 residues. This chain's CDR3 is CASSQAGTGADEQYF. The DNA for the CDR3 is TGTGCCAGCAGCCAGGCCGGGACAGGGGCCGACGAGCAGTACTTC.

This clonotype was recorded a few times. CDR3 residues: CASSPGLAGDRAQYF. The DNA of the CDR3 is TGTGCCAGCAGCCCCGGACTAGCGGGGGATAGGGCCCAGTACTTC. This chain connects TRBV3-1 to TRBJ2-5, with TRBD2 identical over 13 bases. This CDR3 has 15 residues. V dropped 4 bases and J dropped 9; count of bases not matched to a gene: 8. Germline V gene lookup returns CDR1 LGHDT and CDR2 YNNKEL (reference sequence).

The V and J genes are TRBV20-1 and TRBJ1-5; D unresolved. Trimming stripped 1 base from V and 0 bases from J, with 7 bases between. CDR1 DFQATT and CDR2 SNEGSKA come from the germline V gene (reference sequence). This CDR3 contains 14 residues. CDR3 in DNA: TGCAGTGCTAGAGCTCAACTTAGCAATCAGCCCCAGCATTTT. Its protein product is CSARAQLSNQPQHF.

The chain couples TRBV21-1 to TRBJ2-3; the table's TRBD2 call for D was not verified on the DNA. TRBV21-1 is tagged as a pseudogene. The CDR3 has 17 amino acids. DNA of the CDR3: TGTGCCAGCAGCAAAGGAGGCGGGAGGGTTAGCACAGATACGCAGTATTTT. Translating it yields CASSKGGGRVSTDTQYF.

V is TRBV6-5 and J is TRBJ2-5, with D unresolved. Germline CDR1 reads MNHEY; CDR2 reads SVGAGI. Trimming pared 6 bases from V and 2 bases from J, leaving 10 bases between. The CDR3 has 13 amino acids. CDR3 in amino acids: CASRADAQETQYF. The CDR3 DNA reads TGTGCCAGCAGGGCTGACGCACAAGAGACCCAGTACTTC.

The V gene is TRBV7-3, the J gene TRBJ2-6; D might be TRBD2 (6 bases). The CDR3 has 16 residues. V lost 3 bases to trimming and J lost 6 bases, with 15 bases between them. The germline V gene has CDR1 SGHTA and CDR2 FQGTGA. The CDR3 region has the DNA TGTGCCAGCAGCTTGGGGGGTGGGAATGAGGCCAACGTCCTGACTTTC. This codes for CASSLGGGNEANVLTF. Filled out from reference TRBV7-3 and TRBJ2-6, the complete variable domain reads GAGVSQTPSNKVTEKGKYVELRCDPISGHTALYWYRQSLGQGPEFLIYFQGTGAADDSGLPNDRFFAVRPEGSVSTLKIQRTERGDSAVYLCASSLGGGNEANVLTFGAGSRLTVL.

The chain carries TRBV27 and TRBJ1-1, with 9 positions matching TRBD1. The junction had 9 bases not matched to a gene; V was cut back by 6 bases and J by 1 base. The CDR3 is made up of 16 amino acids. In germline, CDR1 is MNHEY, CDR2 SMNVEV (reference sequence). CDR3 bases: TGTGCCAGCAGAACCGGGACAGGGTTGGAGAACACTGAAGCTTTCTTT. This codes for CASRTGTGLENTEAFF.

V is TRBV20-1 and J is TRBJ1-2; no definite D call. V was trimmed by 1 base and J by 4 bases, leaving 10 bases between them. Germline assignment: CDR1 DFQATT and CDR2 SNEGSKA (reference sequence). This CDR3 is built from 13 residues. The CDR3 spells CSARVSAGYGYTF. In DNA, the CDR3 is TGCAGTGCTAGAGTATCGGCGGGCTATGGCTACACCTTC.

In this sample, this clonotype turned up a few times. The chain uses TRBV20-1 and TRBJ2-1; TRBD2 matches at 15 bases. The CDR3 sequence is 13 residues long. Looked up from germline, CDR1 is DFQATT and CDR2 is SNEGSKA (reference sequence). V shed 3 bases and J 15 bases; nucleotides not matched to a gene: 6. The CDR3: CSASWTSGGASFF. The DNA for the CDR3 is TGCAGTGCTAGTTGGACTAGCGGGGGGGCCTCGTTCTTC.

V and J are TRBV27 and TRBJ1-4; no clear D gene. Germline loops: CDR1 MNHEY, CDR2 SMNVEV (reference sequence). V was trimmed by 1 base and J by 0 bases, leaving 3 bases between them. The CDR3 totals 14 residues. The CDR3 DNA reads as TGTGCCAGCAGTTTATATGCAACTAATGAAAAACTGTTTTTT. Its translation is CASSLYATNEKLFF.